This TCR beta chain comes out of a study of vaccination and CD4 T cells after COVID-19. Study summary: SARS-CoV-2, HCoV-NL63, HCoV-OC43 and HCoV-229E supplied the overlapping spike peptides used to stimulate cells.

Oncomine TCR Beta short-read sequencing was applied to DNA from cultured CD4+ T cells. TCRdb itself ran the PCR reads through MiXCR, one entry per CDR3 protein. The table has some 15,000 distinct CDR3 sequences, around 61% seen once. The sample holds a few counts of this clonotype. Antigen: not known. Treatment reported: roughly ten-day PBMC culture with coronavirus spike peptide pools or control peptides (ViraFEST assay). General study points: Post-vaccination reactive clonotypes (median approximately 36) did not differ significantly from post-infection (around 23).

The sample comprised CD4+ T cells from blood, cultured in vitro. This receptor was taken from a human donor who had recovered from COVID-19.

CDR3 in DNA: TGCAGTGCTAGAGATCCGGCCGTCCTAGGGACCCAGTACTTC. As protein: CSARDPAVLGTQYF. The V call is TRBV20-1, the J call TRBJ2-5, with D unresolved. Trimming left V 0 bases short and J 7 bases short, with 15 bases between. Germline V lookup: CDR1 DFQATT, CDR2 SNEGSKA (reference sequence). The CDR3 totals 14 residues.